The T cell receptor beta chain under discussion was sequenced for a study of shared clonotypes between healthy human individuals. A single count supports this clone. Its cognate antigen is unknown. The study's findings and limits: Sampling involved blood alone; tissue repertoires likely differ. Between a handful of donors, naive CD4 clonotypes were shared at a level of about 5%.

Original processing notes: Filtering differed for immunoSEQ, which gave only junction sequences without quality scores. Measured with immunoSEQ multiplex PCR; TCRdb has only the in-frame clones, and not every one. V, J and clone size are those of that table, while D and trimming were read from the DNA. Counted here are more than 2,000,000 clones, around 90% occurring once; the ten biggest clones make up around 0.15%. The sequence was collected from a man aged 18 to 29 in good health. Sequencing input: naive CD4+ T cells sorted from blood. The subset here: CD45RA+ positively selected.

The CDR3 loop reads CASTDYSGNTIYF. CDR3 DNA sequence: TGTGCCAGCACCGATTACTCTGGAAACACCATATATTTT. The J gene is TRBJ1-3, the V gene TRBV9; D remains ambiguous. The ends were cut back, 6 bases at V and 0 bases at J, with 7 bases in the middle. Germline V lookup: CDR1 SGDLS, CDR2 YYNGEE. This CDR3 region has 13 residues.